This TCR beta chain was documented in a study of blood T cells in healthy people across ages. Points from the study as a whole: Conclusively comparing naive with antigen-experienced cells was impossible with unsorted PBMCs.

Donors were healthy Caucasian individuals from Russia aged roughly 6 to 90. The authors ran a second PCR of about 6 to 11 cycles using a sample-barcoded 5' primer and a J-beta primer mix. MiXCR, run by TCRdb on the 5' RACE reads, gives a single entry per CDR3 protein. The repertoire holds roughly 1,800,000 distinct CDR3 sequences, with around 48% as singletons. Points on this clonotype: What it binds is not known. Sequence at one end of the junction differs from germline and may be a read error.

The germline V gene encodes CDR1 SGHTA and CDR2 FQGNSA. This CDR3 is 14 amino acids long. The chain recombines TRBV7-2 with TRBJ2-4; 9 bases match TRBD1. The specimen sequenced was blood. The TCR originated in a woman in her 40s in good health. The CDR3 sequence: CPSSLGGTGKEQYF. CDR3 DNA: TGTCCCAGCAGCTTAGGGGGGACAGGGAAAGAGCAGTACTTC.